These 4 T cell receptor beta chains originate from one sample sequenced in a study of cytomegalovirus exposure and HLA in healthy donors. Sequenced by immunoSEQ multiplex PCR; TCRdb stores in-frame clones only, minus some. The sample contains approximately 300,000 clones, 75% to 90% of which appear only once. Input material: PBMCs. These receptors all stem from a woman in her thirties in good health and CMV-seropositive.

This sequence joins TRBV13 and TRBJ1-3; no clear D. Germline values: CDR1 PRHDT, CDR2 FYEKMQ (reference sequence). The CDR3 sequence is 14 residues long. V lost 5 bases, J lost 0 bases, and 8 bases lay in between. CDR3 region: CASSPGPSGNTIYF. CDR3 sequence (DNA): TGTGCCAGCAGCCCCGGGCCCTCTGGAAACACCATATATTTT.

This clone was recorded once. The CDR3 coding sequence is TGTGCCTGGAACAGGGATACCTACGAGCAGTACTTC. Encoded protein: CAWNRDTYEQYF. The chain links TRBV30 to TRBJ2-7, with a weak D call TRBD1 (6 bases). This CDR3 comprises 12 residues. Germline assignment: CDR1 GTSNPN and CDR2 SVGIG (reference sequence). The V end lost 4 bases, the J end lost 2 bases, and 9 bases lay between the germline ends.

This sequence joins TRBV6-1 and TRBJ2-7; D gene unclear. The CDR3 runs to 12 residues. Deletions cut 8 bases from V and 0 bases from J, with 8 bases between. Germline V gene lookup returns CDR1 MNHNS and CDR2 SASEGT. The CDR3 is CASAPNSYEQYF. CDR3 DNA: TGTGCCAGCGCACCGAACTCCTACGAGCAGTACTTC.

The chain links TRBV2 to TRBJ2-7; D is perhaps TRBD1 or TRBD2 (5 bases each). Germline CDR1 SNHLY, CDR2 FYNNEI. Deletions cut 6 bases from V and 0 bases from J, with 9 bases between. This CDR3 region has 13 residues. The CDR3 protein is CASSRDLSYEQYF. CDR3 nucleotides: TGTGCCAGCAGCCGGGACCTCTCCTACGAGCAGTACTTC.